Presented here are 2 T cell receptor beta chains from one specimen sequenced in a study of shared clonotypes between healthy human individuals. The data were produced by immunoSEQ multiplex PCR, yet TCRdb's version contains in-frame clones alone and is incomplete. Among some 2.4 million clones listed, more than 85% were seen once. Sequenced sample: naive CD4+ T cells from PBMCs. Documented subset: CD45RA+ positively selected. These receptors were obtained from a man between 18 and 29 years old in good health. Some clones in this sample may be carry-over from other donors' samples.

The rearrangement joins TRBV6-6 to TRBJ1-1; 10 nucleotides match TRBD1. Losses at the gene ends were 4 bases for V and 11 bases for J; bases not matched to a gene: 10. Germline V CDR1 and CDR2: MNHNY, SVGAGI (reference sequence). This CDR3 spans 14 amino acids. The CDR3 loop is CASSWDRGGFRAFF. CDR3 coding DNA: TGTGCCAGCAGTTGGGACAGGGGAGGTTTTCGGGCTTTCTTT.

V usage is TRBV9 and J usage is TRBJ1-2; D is uncertain. The CDR3 covers 13 residues. Trimming stripped 4 bases from V and 1 base from J, with 8 bases between. Germline assignment: CDR1 SGDLS and CDR2 YYNGEE. CDR3 nucleotides: TGTGCCAGCAGCCAACAAATTAACTATGGCTACACCTTC. Translating gives CASSQQINYGYTF.